The 32 T cell receptor beta chains listed next were all sequenced from one sample in a study of vaccination effects on CD4 cells after COVID-19. Their antigens remain unidentified. Clones were sequenced by immunoSEQ multiplex PCR, and TCRdb holds only the in-frame ones, with some missing. The sample consists of approximately 68,000 clones, around 76% of them appearing once. Prior to sequencing, the ViraFEST assay stimulated PBMC with viral peptide pools, which expanded the antigen-specific CD4+ T cells. Subsequent to 10 days of culture, CD4+ T cells were isolated. Vaccinated participants had no history of SARS-CoV-2 infection and tested negative for nucleocapsid antibodies. The sequenced sample was CD4+ T cells from PBMCs cultured with SARS-CoV-2 spike peptides, obtained before COVID-19 vaccination. The receptors come from a human donor who received a COVID-19 vaccine.

This chain links TRBV12-3 or TRBV12-4 with TRBJ2-1; 9 bases map to TRBD1. J gave up 7 bases and V 5 bases, and 3 bases lay outside the gene matches. The CDR3 is 13 residues long. The CDR3 loop reads CASSKTGGNEQFF. CDR3 in DNA: TGTGCCAGCAGTAAGACAGGGGGGAATGAGCAGTTCTTC.

Points on this clone: Other DNA sequences in this specimen translate into the identical CDR3. V gene TRBV24-1 combines with J gene TRBJ2-3; TRBD1 matches 8 bases. Germline lookup yields CDR1 KGHDR and CDR2 SFDVKD. This CDR3 spans 14 amino acids. The V gene end was trimmed by 7 bases and the J gene end by 1 base; junction bases not matched to a gene: 3. The CDR3, as DNA: TGTGCCACCAGCGACAGGGGTGGCACAGATACGCAGTATTTT. Translation gives CATSDRGGTDTQYF.

The chain joins TRBV5-4 to TRBJ2-1; 10 bases are a match to TRBD2. The CDR3 has 15 residues. The germline CDR1 and CDR2 sequences are SGHNT and YYREEE (reference sequence). The ends lost 4 bases at V and 4 bases at J; junction bases unmatched: 5. CDR3 in amino acids: CASSSGGASYNEQFF. The CDR3 DNA is TGTGCCAGCAGCAGCGGGGGGGCCTCATACAATGAGCAGTTCTTC.

The chain is built from TRBV7-2 and TRBJ1-1; D gene uncertain. Germline V CDR1 and CDR2: SGHTA, FQGNSA. The CDR3 has 14 residues. Between the trimmed V and J ends, which lost 2 bases and 1 base, there was a span of 8 bases. The CDR3 loop is CASSLYRGNTEAFF. The CDR3 DNA follows: TGTGCCAGCAGCTTATATCGGGGGAACACTGAAGCTTTCTTT. The full variable domain, rest sourced from reference TRBV7-2 and TRBJ1-1, is GAGVSQSPSNKVTEKGKDVELRCDPISGHTALYWYRQSLGQGLEFLIYFQGNSAPDKSGLPSDRFSAERTGGSVSTLTIQRTQQEDSAVYLCASSLYRGNTEAFFGQGTRLTVV.

Concerning this clone itself: Other DNA sequences of this sample code for an identical CDR3. The chain combines TRBV24-1 with TRBJ2-5; maybe TRBD1 (5 bases). The germline V and J ends were trimmed by 3 bases and 5 bases, with 12 bases remaining between them. CDR1 and CDR2 (germline): KGHDR, SFDVKD. This CDR3 has 14 residues. CDR3 loop: CATSDRQGWETQYF. The DNA of the CDR3 is TGTGCCACCAGTGATCGCCAGGGATGGGAGACCCAGTACTTC.

V gene TRBV2 combines with J gene TRBJ2-2; no reliable D call. V lost 3 bases, J lost 4 bases, and 12 bases lay in between. Germline loops: CDR1 SNHLY, CDR2 FYNNEI. The CDR3 has 15 residues. The CDR3 loop is CASSDWARSTGELFF. The CDR3 DNA reads TGTGCCAGCAGTGATTGGGCTCGGAGCACCGGGGAGCTGTTTTTT.

The chain links TRBV11-2 to TRBJ1-3; TRBD1 aligns across 8 bases. The V gene end was trimmed by 4 bases and the J gene end by 0 bases; junction bases not matched to a gene: 8. Per germline, CDR1 SGHAT and CDR2 FQNNGV. The CDR3 runs to 17 residues. The CDR3 region has the DNA TGTGCCAGCAGCTCCGCGACAGGGGCGAACTCTGGAAACACCATATATTTT. This translates into CASSSATGANSGNTIYF.

The chain is built from TRBV29-1 and TRBJ1-2; a weak D match, TRBD1 (5 bases). Germline V CDR1 and CDR2: SQVTM, ANQGSEA. This CDR3 comprises 13 residues. V was cut by 8 bases and J by 4 bases, with 17 bases left in between. The DNA of the CDR3 is TGCAGCTGTGGGGACGACGCCATCTATGGCTACACCTTC. This codes for CSCGDDAIYGYTF.

The V and J genes are TRBV7-2 and TRBJ1-5; the match to TRBD1 covers 7 bases. This CDR3 is 16 amino acids long. Looked up from germline, CDR1 is SGHTA and CDR2 is FQGNSA. With 5 bases clipped from V and 0 bases from J, the junction kept 7 bases outside the gene matches. The CDR3 reads CASSPAGTVSNQPQHF. DNA of the CDR3: TGTGCCAGCAGCCCAGCCGGGACAGTTAGCAATCAGCCCCAGCATTTT.

The chain combines TRBV6-5 with TRBJ2-5; 8 bases are a match to TRBD1. The CDR3 is made up of 13 amino acids. The V and J ends lost 10 bases and 6 bases, in that order; junction bases with no gene match: 10. Germline CDR1 and CDR2: MNHEY and SVGAGI. In nucleotides, the CDR3 is TGTGCCACCGAGCAGGGGGCCGGAAAGACCCAGTACTTC. Translation gives CATEQGAGKTQYF.

V gene TRBV5-4 combines with J gene TRBJ2-3; D is possibly TRBD1 or TRBD2 (5 bases each). The CDR3 runs to 16 residues. V was trimmed by 1 base and J by 3 bases, leaving 15 bases between them. CDR1 and CDR2 from the germline V gene are SGHNT and YYREEE (reference sequence). The CDR3 nucleotides are TGTGCCAGCAGCTTGAAGGCAGGGAGAGTTACAGATACGCAGTATTTT. Translation gives CASSLKAGRVTDTQYF.

The chain employs TRBV25-1 and TRBJ1-6; perhaps TRBD1 as D (5 bases). V was cut by 6 bases and J by 7 bases, with 7 bases left in between. CDR1 and CDR2 (germline): MGHDK, SYGVNS. This CDR3 comprises 12 residues. The CDR3 loop reads CASRRQNSPLHF. The DNA for the CDR3 is TGTGCCAGCAGACGACAGAATTCACCCCTCCACTTT.

This clone was detected once. The genes are TRBV7-2 and TRBJ1-2, with 10 bases identical to TRBD1. Losses at the gene ends were 1 base for V and 0 bases for J; bases not matched to a gene: 2. Germline loops: CDR1 SGHTA, CDR2 FQGNSA. This CDR3 spans 16 amino acids. CDR3 nucleotides: TGTGCCAGCAGCTTAGATGGACAGGGGGCTAACTATGGCTACACCTTC. It translates to CASSLDGQGANYGYTF.

The V gene is TRBV12-3 or TRBV12-4, the J gene TRBJ1-2; maybe TRBD1 (5 bases). V lost 5 bases to trimming and J lost 4 bases, with 11 bases between them. The CDR3 is made up of 13 amino acids. CDR3 in DNA: TGTGCCAGCAGTATGGGGGTTGGCTATGGCTACACCTTC. Its protein product is CASSMGVGYGYTF.

This sequence joins TRBV6-2 or TRBV6-3 and TRBJ2-3; D possibly corresponds to TRBD2 (7 bases). In germline, CDR1 is MNHEY, CDR2 SVGEGT. The CDR3 covers 15 residues. Trimming cost V 2 bases and J 6 bases, with 15 bases left between them. The CDR3, as DNA: TGTGCCAGCAGTTACGAGGGGGGGGCTTACGATACGCAGTATTTT. It is translated as CASSYEGGAYDTQYF.

CDR3 residues: CASSLTRDEGDTQYF. The CDR3 region has the DNA TGTGCCAGCAGCCTTACCCGGGACGAAGGAGATACGCAGTATTTT. The V gene is TRBV6-5, the J gene TRBJ2-3; the D gene could be TRBD1 or TRBD2 (5 bases each). Trimming stripped 6 bases from V and 5 bases from J, with 18 bases between. CDR3 length equals 15 residues. Germline lookup yields CDR1 MNHEY and CDR2 SVGAGI.

J is TRBJ2-7 and V is TRBV18, with D unresolved. The CDR3 sequence is 14 residues long. Per germline, CDR1 KGHSH and CDR2 LQKENI. V gave up 6 bases and J gave up 2 bases, with 14 bases separating them. The CDR3: CASSGQETTYEQYV. The CDR3 nucleotides are TGTGCCAGCTCTGGGCAGGAGACAACCTACGAGCAGTACGTC.

This clone has more than one count but fewer than ten. The CDR3 DNA reads as TGCGCCAGCAGAAGAGCGCTCCAAGAGACCCAGTACTTC. Amino acids: CASRRALQETQYF. V gene TRBV4-1 combines with J gene TRBJ2-5, with D unresolved. In germline, CDR1 is MGHRA, CDR2 YSYEKL. The CDR3 covers 13 residues. The V and J ends lost 6 bases and 1 base respectively, with 9 bases between them.

In this sample, this clone turned up a few times. CDR3 sequence reads: CATSAGTGANYGYTF. The CDR3, as DNA: TGTGCCACCAGTGCCGGGACAGGGGCTAACTATGGCTACACCTTC. The chain employs TRBV24-1 and TRBJ1-2; 10 bases match TRBD1. This CDR3 contains 15 residues. CDR1 is KGHDR and CDR2 is SFDVKD in the germline V gene. After removal of 5 bases from V and 0 bases from J, the junction contained 2 bases not matched to a gene.

This chain uses TRBV5-1 with TRBJ2-7; possibly TRBD1 for D (7 bases). This CDR3 is built from 13 residues. CDR1 and CDR2 from the germline V gene are SGHRS and YFSETQ. V dropped 5 bases and J dropped 5 bases, with 14 bases sitting between them. The DNA of the CDR3 is TGCGCCAGCAGTCAGGAGGGGGCTAACGAGCAGTACGTC. Amino acid sequence: CASSQEGANEQYV.

The chain combines TRBV7-2 with TRBJ2-5, with 7 bases fitting TRBD2. The CDR3 has 15 residues. The V gene end was trimmed by 5 bases and the J gene end by 3 bases; junction bases not matched to a gene: 9. Germline V gives CDR1 SGHTA, CDR2 FQGNSA. The CDR3: CASSNNFRGEETQYF. DNA of the CDR3: TGTGCCAGCAGCAATAACTTCCGGGGGGAAGAGACCCAGTACTTC.

This sequence joins TRBV10-2 and TRBJ1-2; no clear D. Trimming cost V 6 bases and J 5 bases, with 16 bases left between them. Germline CDR1 is WSHSY and CDR2 is SAAADI. The CDR3 loop spans 14 amino acids. The CDR3 region is CASSEGDGGYGYTF. The CDR3 DNA is TGCGCCAGCAGCGAGGGTGACGGTGGATATGGCTACACCTTC.

The J gene is TRBJ2-5, the V gene TRBV12-5, with D perhaps being TRBD1 or TRBD2 (7 bases each). The CDR3 sequence is 21 residues long. The germline CDR1 and CDR2 sequences are LGHNT and FRNRAP. V was shortened by 3 bases and J by 2 bases, with 31 bases between the two germline ends. This chain's CDR3 is CASGLNSRGGLLVGGQETQYF. CDR3 sequence (DNA): TGTGCTAGTGGTTTAAACTCCCGAGGGGGCTTACTAGTGGGGGGGCAAGAGACCCAGTACTTC.

In its sample, this clone was seen once. The CDR3 protein is CASSPGGTDVIYGYTF. The CDR3 DNA is TGCGCCAGCAGCCCCGGGGGGACCGACGTCATCTATGGCTACACCTTC. The rearrangement uses TRBV5-1 and TRBJ1-2, with D maybe TRBD1 (5 bases). Trimming took off 4 bases at V and 4 bases at J, with 20 bases between the two ends. CDR1 is SGHRS, CDR2 YFSETQ, per germline. This CDR3 has 16 amino acids.

Only a few counts were recorded for this clone. The chain carries TRBV3-1 (or the pseudogene TRBV3-2) and TRBJ2-5; TRBD2 is a possible D gene (5 bases). Germline V gives CDR1 LGHDT, CDR2 YNNKEL (reference sequence). Trimming removed 5 bases at V and 4 bases at J, with 8 bases between. There are 12 residues in the CDR3. This chain's CDR3 is CASSWAGETQYF. CDR3 sequence (DNA): TGTGCCAGCAGCTGGGCGGGAGAGACCCAGTACTTC.

This clone was recorded only once. CDR3 DNA: TGTGCCAGCAGCTTTAGCGGGGACAATGAGCAGTTCTTC. Protein sequence: CASSFSGDNEQFF. The chain uses TRBV5-5 and TRBJ2-1; 8 bases match TRBD2. Germline-derived CDR1 and CDR2 are SGHKS and YYEKEE (reference sequence). This CDR3 contains 13 residues. The junction had 0 bases not matched to a gene; V was cut back by 2 bases and J by 5 bases.

This clone was seen a handful of times. The chain joins TRBV5-1 to TRBJ1-1, with D perhaps TRBD1 (5 bases). Germline CDR1 is SGHRS and CDR2 is YFSETQ. With 8 bases removed from V and 0 bases from J, the gap between germline ends came to 14 bases. This CDR3 has 14 amino acids. Written as DNA, the CDR3 is TGCGCCAGTACCCGGGACGGATTGAACACTGAAGCTTTCTTT. Translating gives CASTRDGLNTEAFF.

The gene calls are TRBV15 and TRBJ1-5; D gene uncertain. CDR1 is LNHNV and CDR2 is YYDKDF in the germline V gene (reference sequence). The CDR3 is 16 residues long. Trimming removed 0 bases from V and 0 bases from J, with 9 bases in between. The DNA of the CDR3 is TGTGCCACCAGCAGAGAGGGCGCATATAGCAATCAGCCCCAGCATTTT. Translation: CATSREGAYSNQPQHF.

The J gene is TRBJ1-1, the V gene TRBV2; maybe TRBD1 (5 bases). This CDR3 contains 13 residues. The V end was cut by 6 bases, the J end by 7 bases, with 15 bases between. The germline V gene has CDR1 SNHLY and CDR2 FYNNEI. The CDR3 DNA sequence: TGTGCCAGCAGCACCAGGGTAGAGGATGAAGCTTTCTTT. Translated, it gives CASSTRVEDEAFF.

The V call is TRBV5-6, the J call TRBJ2-5; D remains ambiguous. CDR1 and CDR2 (germline): SGHDT, YYEEEE. Trimming took 1 base from V and 2 from J, leaving 6 bases between them. There are 13 residues in the CDR3. DNA of the CDR3: TGTGCCAGCAGCTTGTTTTCACAAGAGACCCAGTACTTC. Translating it yields CASSLFSQETQYF.

The rearrangement joins TRBV29-1 to TRBJ2-5, with 11 bases fitting TRBD2. The J segment lost 3 bases and the V segment lost 7 bases, leaving 7 bases of the junction unmatched. CDR3 length equals 14 residues. Germline CDR1 reads SQVTM; CDR2 reads ANQGSEA. The chain's CDR3 is CSAVAGGPKETQYF. CDR3 coding DNA: TGCAGCGCCGTAGCGGGGGGGCCCAAAGAGACCCAGTACTTC.

A remark on this clone: The sample holds other DNA sequences that translate to the same CDR3. The gene calls are TRBV5-1 and TRBJ2-2; D perhaps matches TRBD2 (6 bases). CDR1 and CDR2 from the germline V gene are SGHRS and YFSETQ. The CDR3 contains 16 residues. V shed 0 bases and J shed 0 bases, with 9 bases lying between them. The CDR3 region is CASSLVGGANTGELFF. In nucleotides, the CDR3 is TGCGCCAGCAGCTTGGTTGGCGGGGCGAACACCGGGGAGCTGTTTTTT. Based on the CDR3 plus reference TRBV5-1 and TRBJ2-2, the full variable domain is KAGVTQTPRYLIKTRGQQVTLSCSPISGHRSVSWYQQTPGQGLQFLFEYFSETQRNKGNFPGRFSGRQFSNSRSEMNVSTLELGDSALYLCASSLVGGANTGELFFGEGSRLTVL.